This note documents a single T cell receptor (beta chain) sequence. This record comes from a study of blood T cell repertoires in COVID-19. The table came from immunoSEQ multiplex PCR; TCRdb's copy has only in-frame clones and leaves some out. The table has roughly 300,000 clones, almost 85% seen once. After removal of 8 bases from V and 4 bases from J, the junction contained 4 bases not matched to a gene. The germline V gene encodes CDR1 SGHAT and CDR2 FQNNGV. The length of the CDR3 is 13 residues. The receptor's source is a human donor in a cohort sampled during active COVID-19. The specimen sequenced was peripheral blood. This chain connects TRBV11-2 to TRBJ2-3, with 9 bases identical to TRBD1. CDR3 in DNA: TGTGCCAGCCGCACAGGGGGCGCAGATACGCAGTATTTT. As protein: CASRTGGADTQYF.